This TCR beta chain was recovered during a study of shared clonotypes between healthy human individuals. Looking at the study overall: A donor's plate count was three for CD4 naive and three for CD4 memory; CD8 naive had two and CD8 memory one.

Note on this clone: Its matching antigen is unknown.

Method: immunoSEQ multiplex PCR; TCRdb's copy keeps in-frame clones and lacks some. This sample yields 2 million or so clones, of which about 95% are seen a single time; roughly 0.13% belongs to the top ten. There are 13 residues in the CDR3. V lost 8 bases to trimming and J lost 1 base, with 11 bases between them. Germline CDR1 ENHRY, CDR2 SYGVKD. Broader study findings: Donor clonotype sharing was expected to depend on sequencing depth. Despite large depth, rarefaction showed incomplete sorted-subset sequencing.

The clonotype originates from a man between 18 and 35 years old in good health. The rearrangement uses TRBV10-3 and TRBJ1-1, with D possibly being TRBD1 (5 bases). The sequenced sample was naive CD4+ T cells sorted from blood. Subset given: CD45RA+ positively selected. The CDR3 sequence is CAIGRGENTEAFF. The CDR3 nucleotides read TGTGCCATCGGGCGGGGGGAGAACACTGAAGCTTTCTTT.